This T cell receptor (beta chain) originates from a study of control samples from healthy donors and cancer patients (dated by TCRdb to 2019 to 2021). Preparation of the library involved the immunoSEQ multiplex PCR assay. TCRdb carries this immuneACCESS record with in-frame sequences only. Its versions omit some clonotypes, under half of them owing to an unresolved V gene in the studies checked, with the rest unexplained. The sample includes about 170,000 clones, with roughly 93% observed a single time. Over 3.5% of the sample is held by the ten biggest clonotypes. Via the germline V gene, CDR1 is WSHSY and CDR2 SAAADI. The CDR3, from cysteine to phenylalanine, totals 13 residues. The DNA shown is the 39-base CDR3, in frame from base 1. The germline V end is reduced by 4 bases and the J end by 4 bases; junction bases left unmatched: 0. This clone has only one observation. It has no known antigen specificity. Qualities for individual bases were not recorded, and no much larger clone is one base off.

Material: blood. The TCR originated in a woman in her fifties or sixties in good health. The V and J segments used are TRBV10-2 and TRBJ1-5; 8 central nucleotides agree with TRBD1. The sequenced DNA: TGCGCCAGCAGTGGACAGGGGAATCAGCCCCAGCATTTT. It encodes CASSGQGNQPQHF.